The entry that follows covers one T cell receptor (beta chain) sequence. The data originate from a study of T cell changes during pregnancy in multiple sclerosis. Clones were read by immunoSEQ multiplex PCR, and TCRdb kept only the in-frame ones, dropping some. This sample has around 75,000 clones, with 89% found just once. Germline CDR1 is WSHSY and CDR2 is SAAADI. Trimming cost V 0 bases and J 1 base, with 6 bases left between them. The CDR3 is 14 amino acids. J is TRBJ1-2 and V is TRBV10-2; D not resolved. The source of this sequence is a female donor in good health, enrolled as a control in a pregnancy study. Sequenced here: peripheral blood, sampled in the first trimester of pregnancy. The CDR3 DNA reads as TGCGCCAGCAGTGAGTCTGCTATTAACTATGGCTACACCTTC. Translated, it gives CASSESAINYGYTF.